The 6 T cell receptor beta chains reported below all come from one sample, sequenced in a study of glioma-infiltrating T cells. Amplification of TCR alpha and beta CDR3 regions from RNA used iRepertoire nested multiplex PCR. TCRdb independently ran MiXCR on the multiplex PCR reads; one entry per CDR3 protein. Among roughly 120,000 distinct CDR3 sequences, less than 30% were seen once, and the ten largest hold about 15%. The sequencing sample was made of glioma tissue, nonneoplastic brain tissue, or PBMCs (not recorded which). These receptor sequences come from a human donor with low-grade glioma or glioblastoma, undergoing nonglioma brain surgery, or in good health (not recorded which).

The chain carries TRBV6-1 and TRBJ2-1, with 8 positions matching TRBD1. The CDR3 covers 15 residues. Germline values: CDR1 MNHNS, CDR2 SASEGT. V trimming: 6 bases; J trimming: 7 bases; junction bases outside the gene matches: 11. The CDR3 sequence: CASSPLWDRTNEQFF. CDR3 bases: TGTGCCAGCAGCCCGTTATGGGACAGGACAAATGAGCAGTTCTTC.

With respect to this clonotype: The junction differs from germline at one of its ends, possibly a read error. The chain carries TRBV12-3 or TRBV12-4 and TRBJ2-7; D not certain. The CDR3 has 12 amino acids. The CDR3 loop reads CASSLNFHEQYF. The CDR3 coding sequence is TGCGCCAGCAGTTTAAATTTCCACGAGCAGTACTTC.

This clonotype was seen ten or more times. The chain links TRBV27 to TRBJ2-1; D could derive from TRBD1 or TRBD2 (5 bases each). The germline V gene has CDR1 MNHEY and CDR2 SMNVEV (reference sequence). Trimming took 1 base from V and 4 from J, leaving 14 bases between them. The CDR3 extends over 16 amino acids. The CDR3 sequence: CASSLFWGMGYNEQFF. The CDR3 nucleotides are TGTGCCAGCAGTTTATTCTGGGGGATGGGGTACAATGAGCAGTTCTTC.

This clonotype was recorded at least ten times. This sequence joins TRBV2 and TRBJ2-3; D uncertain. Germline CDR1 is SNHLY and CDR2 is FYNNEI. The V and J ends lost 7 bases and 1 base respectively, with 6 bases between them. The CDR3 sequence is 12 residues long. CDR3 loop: CASNDRTDTQYF. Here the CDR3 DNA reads TGTGCCAGCAACGACCGCACAGATACGCAGTATTTT. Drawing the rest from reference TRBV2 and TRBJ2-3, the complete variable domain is EPEVTQTPSHQVTQMGQEVILRCVPISNHLYFYWYRQILGQKVEFLVSFYNNEISEKSEIFDDQFSVERPDGSNFTLKIRSTKLEDSAMYFCASNDRTDTQYFGPGTRLTVL.

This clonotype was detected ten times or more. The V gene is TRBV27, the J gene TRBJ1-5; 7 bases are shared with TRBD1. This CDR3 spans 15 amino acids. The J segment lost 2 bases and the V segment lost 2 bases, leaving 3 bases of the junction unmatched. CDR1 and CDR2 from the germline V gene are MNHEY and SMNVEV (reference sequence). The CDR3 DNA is TGTGCCAGCAGTTTAGAGGGGGCGGGCAATCAGCCCCAGCATTTT. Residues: CASSLEGAGNQPQHF.

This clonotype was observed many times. CDR3 DNA sequence: TGTGCCAGCAGTTTATGGGGCGGGACGAACACCGGGGAGCTGTTTTTT. This codes for CASSLWGGTNTGELFF. J is TRBJ2-2 and V is TRBV28; the D gene is possibly TRBD2 (6 bases). CDR1 and CDR2 from the germline V gene are MDHEN and SYDVKM. Trimming removed 0 bases from V and 0 bases from J, with 8 bases in between. This CDR3 has 16 amino acids.